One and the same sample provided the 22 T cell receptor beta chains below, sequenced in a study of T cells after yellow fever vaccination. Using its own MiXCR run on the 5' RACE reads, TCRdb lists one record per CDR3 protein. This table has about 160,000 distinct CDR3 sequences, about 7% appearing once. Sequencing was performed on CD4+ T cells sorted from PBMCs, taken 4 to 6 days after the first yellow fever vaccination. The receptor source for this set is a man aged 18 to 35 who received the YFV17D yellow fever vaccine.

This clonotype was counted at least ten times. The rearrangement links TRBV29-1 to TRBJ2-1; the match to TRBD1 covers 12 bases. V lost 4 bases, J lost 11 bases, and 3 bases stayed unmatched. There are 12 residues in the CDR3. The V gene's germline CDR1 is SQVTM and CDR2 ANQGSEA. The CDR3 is CSVGGQGAKQFF. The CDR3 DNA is TGCAGCGTTGGGGGACAGGGGGCAAAGCAGTTCTTC.

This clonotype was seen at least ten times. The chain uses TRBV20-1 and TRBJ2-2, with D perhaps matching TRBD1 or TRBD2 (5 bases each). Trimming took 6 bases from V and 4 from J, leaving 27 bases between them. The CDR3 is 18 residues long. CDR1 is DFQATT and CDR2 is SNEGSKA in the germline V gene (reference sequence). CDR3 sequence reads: CSAKTRRQTGTFTGELFF. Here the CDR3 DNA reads TGCAGTGCCAAAACAAGACGACAGACGGGGACGTTCACCGGGGAGCTGTTTTTT.

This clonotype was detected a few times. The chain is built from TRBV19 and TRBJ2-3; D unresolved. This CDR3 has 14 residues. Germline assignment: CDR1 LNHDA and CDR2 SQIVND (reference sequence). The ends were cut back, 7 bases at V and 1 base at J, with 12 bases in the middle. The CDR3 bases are TGTGCCAGTAACGCGGTAGGCCGCACAGATACGCAGTATTTT. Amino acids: CASNAVGRTDTQYF.

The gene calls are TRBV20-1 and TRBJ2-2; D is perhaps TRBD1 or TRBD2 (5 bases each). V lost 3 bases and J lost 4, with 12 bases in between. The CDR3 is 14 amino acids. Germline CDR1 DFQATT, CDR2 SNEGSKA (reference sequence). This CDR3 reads CSARDLGGTGELFF. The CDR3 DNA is TGCAGTGCTAGGGACCTTGGGGGCACCGGGGAGCTGTTTTTT.

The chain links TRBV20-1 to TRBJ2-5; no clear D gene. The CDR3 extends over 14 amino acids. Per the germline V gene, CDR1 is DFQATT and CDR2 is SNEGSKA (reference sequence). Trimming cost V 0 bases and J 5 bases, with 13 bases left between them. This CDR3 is CSARDEGGPETQYF. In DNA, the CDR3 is TGCAGTGCTAGAGATGAAGGTGGCCCGGAGACCCAGTACTTC.

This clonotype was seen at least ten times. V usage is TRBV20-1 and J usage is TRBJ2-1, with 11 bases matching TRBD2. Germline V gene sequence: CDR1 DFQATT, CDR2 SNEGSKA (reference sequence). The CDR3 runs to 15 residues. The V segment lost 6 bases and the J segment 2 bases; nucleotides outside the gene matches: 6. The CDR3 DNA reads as TGCAGTGCCCCCCTAGCGGGGGGCCCCTACAATGAGCAGTTCTTC. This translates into CSAPLAGGPYNEQFF.

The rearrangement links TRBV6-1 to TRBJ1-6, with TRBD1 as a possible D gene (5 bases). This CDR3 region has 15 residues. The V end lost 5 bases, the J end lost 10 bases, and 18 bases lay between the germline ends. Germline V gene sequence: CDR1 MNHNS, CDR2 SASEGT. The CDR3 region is CASSIGTAQESPLHF. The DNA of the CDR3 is TGTGCCAGCAGTATCGGGACCGCCCAGGAATCACCCCTCCACTTT.

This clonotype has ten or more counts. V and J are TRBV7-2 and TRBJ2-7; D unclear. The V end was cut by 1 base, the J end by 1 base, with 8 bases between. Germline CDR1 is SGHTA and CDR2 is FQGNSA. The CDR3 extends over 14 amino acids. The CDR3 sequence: CASSLGPGSYEQYF. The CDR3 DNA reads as TGTGCCAGCAGCTTAGGTCCTGGATCCTACGAGCAGTACTTC.

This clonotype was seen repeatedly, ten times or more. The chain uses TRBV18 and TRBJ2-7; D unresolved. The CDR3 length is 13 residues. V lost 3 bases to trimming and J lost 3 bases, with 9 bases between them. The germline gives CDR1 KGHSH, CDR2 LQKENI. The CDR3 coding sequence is TGTGCCAGCTCACCGGCCGCTAACTACGAGCAGTACTTC. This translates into CASSPAANYEQYF.

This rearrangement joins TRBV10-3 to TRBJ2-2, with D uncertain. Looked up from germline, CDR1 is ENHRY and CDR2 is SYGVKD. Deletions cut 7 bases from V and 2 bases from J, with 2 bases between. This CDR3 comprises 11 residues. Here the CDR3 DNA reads TGTGCCATCACTAACACCGGGGAGCTGTTTTTT. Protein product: CAITNTGELFF.

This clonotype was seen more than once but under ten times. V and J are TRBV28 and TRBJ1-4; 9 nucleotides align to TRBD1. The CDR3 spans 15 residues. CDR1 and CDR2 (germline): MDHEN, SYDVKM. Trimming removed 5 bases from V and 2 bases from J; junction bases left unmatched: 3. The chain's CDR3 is CASSQQGATNEKLFF. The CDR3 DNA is TGTGCCAGCAGTCAACAGGGGGCCACTAATGAAAAACTGTTTTTT.

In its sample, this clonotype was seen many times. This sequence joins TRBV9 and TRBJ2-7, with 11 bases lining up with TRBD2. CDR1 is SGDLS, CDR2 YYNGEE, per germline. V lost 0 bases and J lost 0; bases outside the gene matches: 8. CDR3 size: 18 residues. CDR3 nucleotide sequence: TGTGCCAGCAGCGTAGGGCTAGCGGGGGGACAATTCTCCTACGAGCAGTACTTC. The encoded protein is CASSVGLAGGQFSYEQYF. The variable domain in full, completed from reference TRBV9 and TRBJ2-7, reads DSGVTQTPKHLITATGQRVTLRCSPRSGDLSVYWYQQSLDQGLQFLIQYYNGEERAKGNILERFSAQQFPDLHSELNLSSLELGDSALYFCASSVGLAGGQFSYEQYFGPGTRLTVT.

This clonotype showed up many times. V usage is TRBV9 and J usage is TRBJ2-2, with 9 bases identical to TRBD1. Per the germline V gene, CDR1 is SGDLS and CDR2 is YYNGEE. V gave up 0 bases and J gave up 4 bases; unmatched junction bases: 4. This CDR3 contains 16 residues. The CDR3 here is CASSVDGTGRTGELFF. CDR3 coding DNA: TGTGCCAGCAGCGTAGACGGGACAGGGCGCACCGGGGAGCTGTTTTTT.

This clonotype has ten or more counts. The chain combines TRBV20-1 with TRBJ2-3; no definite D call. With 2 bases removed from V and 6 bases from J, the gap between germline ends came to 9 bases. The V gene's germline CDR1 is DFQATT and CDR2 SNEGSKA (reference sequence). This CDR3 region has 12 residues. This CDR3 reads CSARRPADTQYF. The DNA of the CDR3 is TGCAGTGCTAGACGGCCCGCGGATACGCAGTATTTT.

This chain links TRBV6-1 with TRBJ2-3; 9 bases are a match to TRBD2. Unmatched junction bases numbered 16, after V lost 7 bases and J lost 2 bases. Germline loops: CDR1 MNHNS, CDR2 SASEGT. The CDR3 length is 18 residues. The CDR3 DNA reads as TGTGCCAGCATGCGGACTAGCGCGGTACAATACCACACAGATACGCAGTATTTT. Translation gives CASMRTSAVQYHTDTQYF.

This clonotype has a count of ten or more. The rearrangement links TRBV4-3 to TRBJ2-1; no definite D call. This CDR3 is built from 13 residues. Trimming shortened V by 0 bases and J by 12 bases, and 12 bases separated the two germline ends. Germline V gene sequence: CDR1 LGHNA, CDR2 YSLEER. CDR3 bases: TGCGCCAGCAGCCAAGATTTTGATGGTGGGCAGTTCTTC. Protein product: CASSQDFDGGQFF.

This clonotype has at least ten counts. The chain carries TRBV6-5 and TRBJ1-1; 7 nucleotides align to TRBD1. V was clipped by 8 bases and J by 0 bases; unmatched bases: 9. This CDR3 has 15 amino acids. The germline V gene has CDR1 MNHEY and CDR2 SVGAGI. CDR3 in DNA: TGTGCCAGCGTTCCACCGGGACAGCTGAACACTGAAGCTTTCTTT. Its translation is CASVPPGQLNTEAFF.

The CDR3 loop reads CSAPLAGGPPGELFF. CDR3 in DNA: TGCAGTGCTCCTCTAGCGGGGGGACCCCCCGGGGAGCTGTTTTTT. The V and J genes are TRBV20-1 and TRBJ2-2, with 11 bases matching TRBD2. This CDR3 is 15 amino acids long. Germline CDR1 reads DFQATT; CDR2 reads SNEGSKA (reference sequence). The V gene end was trimmed by 5 bases and the J gene end by 6 bases; junction bases not matched to a gene: 8.

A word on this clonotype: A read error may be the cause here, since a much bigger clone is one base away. CDR3 loop: CASERTTGGPDTQYF. CDR3 bases: TGCGCCAGCGAAAGGACTACCGGGGGGCCAGATACGCAGTATTTT. V usage is TRBV10-2 and J usage is TRBJ2-3; TRBD2 is a possible D gene (7 bases). The germline V and J ends were trimmed by 8 bases and 4 bases, with 19 bases remaining between them. This CDR3 contains 15 residues. Germline CDR1 WSHSY, CDR2 SAAADI.

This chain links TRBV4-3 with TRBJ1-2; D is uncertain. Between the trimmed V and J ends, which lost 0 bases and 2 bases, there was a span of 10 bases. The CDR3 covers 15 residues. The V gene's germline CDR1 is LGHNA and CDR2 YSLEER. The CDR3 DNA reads TGCGCCAGCAGCCAAGATGGGATTTACAACTATGGCTACACCTTC. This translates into CASSQDGIYNYGYTF.

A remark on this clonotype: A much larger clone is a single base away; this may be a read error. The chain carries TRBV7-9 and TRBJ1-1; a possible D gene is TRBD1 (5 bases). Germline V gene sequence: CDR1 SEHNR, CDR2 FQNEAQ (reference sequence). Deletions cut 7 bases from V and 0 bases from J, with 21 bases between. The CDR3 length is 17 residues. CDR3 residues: CASMRRLRGEMNTEAFF. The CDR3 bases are TGTGCCAGCATGAGGAGGCTGCGGGGGGAGATGAACACTGAAGCTTTCTTT.

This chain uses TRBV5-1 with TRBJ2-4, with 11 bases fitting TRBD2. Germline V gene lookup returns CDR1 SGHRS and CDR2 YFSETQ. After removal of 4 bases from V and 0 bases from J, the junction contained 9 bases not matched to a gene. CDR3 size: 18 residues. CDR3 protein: CASSGGTSGTLAKNIQYF. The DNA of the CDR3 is TGCGCCAGCAGCGGCGGGACTAGCGGAACTCTAGCCAAAAACATTCAGTACTTC. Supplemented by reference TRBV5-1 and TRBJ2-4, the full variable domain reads KAGVTQTPRYLIKTRGQQVTLSCSPISGHRSVSWYQQTPGQGLQFLFEYFSETQRNKGNFPGRFSGRQFSNSRSEMNVSTLELGDSALYLCASSGGTSGTLAKNIQYFGAGTRLSVL.